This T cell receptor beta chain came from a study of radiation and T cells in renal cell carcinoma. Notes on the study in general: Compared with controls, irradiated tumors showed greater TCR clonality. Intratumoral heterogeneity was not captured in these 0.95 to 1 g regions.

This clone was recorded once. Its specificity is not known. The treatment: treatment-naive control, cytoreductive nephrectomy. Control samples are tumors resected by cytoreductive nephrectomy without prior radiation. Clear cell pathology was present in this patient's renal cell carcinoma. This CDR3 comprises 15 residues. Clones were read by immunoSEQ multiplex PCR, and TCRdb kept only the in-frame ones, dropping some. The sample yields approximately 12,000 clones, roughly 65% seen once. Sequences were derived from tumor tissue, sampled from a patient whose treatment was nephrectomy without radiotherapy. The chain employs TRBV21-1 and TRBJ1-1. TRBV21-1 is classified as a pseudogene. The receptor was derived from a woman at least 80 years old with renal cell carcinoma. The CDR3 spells CASSPRLQENTEAFF. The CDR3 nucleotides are TGTGCCAGCAGCCCCCGACTACAGGAAAACACTGAAGCTTTCTTT.